Presented here are 32 T cell receptor beta chains from one specimen sequenced in a study of T cells after yellow fever vaccination (dated by TCRdb to 2018 to 2020). The sample's treatment or condition label, in plain terms: live attenuated yellow fever vaccine strain. The library was obtained by 5' RACE. Sequencing was carried out with an Illumina HiSeq 2500. Clones were called with MiXCR by TCRdb after fastp trimmed the public reads at Q25, and only in-frame beta chains were retained. When rows share a CDR3 protein, they turn into one entry using the most common DNA and genes. Here the sample has around 590,000 distinct CDR3 sequences; about 12% occur a single time. Of the sample, about 15% falls within the top ten clones. The sample consisted of PBMCs, taken on the day of the yellow fever booster vaccination. The receptors were sampled from a man aged 25 to 40 who received the YFV17D yellow fever vaccine.

This clonotype has only a few counts. The chain uses TRBV29-1 and TRBJ2-7, with D tentatively TRBD2 (6 bases). V was shortened by 4 bases and J by 3 bases, with 10 bases between the two germline ends. Germline V gene lookup returns CDR1 SQVTM and CDR2 ANQGSEA. The CDR3 loop spans 12 amino acids. CDR3 sequence (DNA): TGCAGCGTTGCGGGGGACCGCTACGAGCAGTACTTC. This translates into CSVAGDRYEQYF.

This clonotype was seen a few times. The chain employs TRBV9 and TRBJ2-1; 13 positions agree with TRBD2. J was trimmed by 8 bases and V by 3 bases; bases with no gene match: 5. This CDR3 contains 15 residues. Germline V gene data show CDR1 as SGDLS and CDR2 as YYNGEE. As DNA, the CDR3 is TGTGCCAGCAGCGAAACTAGCGGGAGGGCCCATGAGCAGTTCTTC. Protein: CASSETSGRAHEQFF.

DNA of the CDR3: TGTGCCAGCCTGGGACAGGGCGGCACTGAAGCTTTCTTT. This codes for CASLGQGGTEAFF. J is TRBJ1-1 and V is TRBV18; 9 nucleotides align to TRBD1. The germline gives CDR1 KGHSH, CDR2 LQKENI. The V gene end was trimmed by 8 bases and the J gene end by 4 bases; junction bases not matched to a gene: 5. This CDR3 has 13 amino acids.

This chain uses TRBV7-9 with TRBJ2-5; D uncertain. V shed 4 bases and J shed 5 bases, with 20 bases lying between them. This CDR3 is built from 16 residues. Germline loops: CDR1 SEHNR, CDR2 FQNEAQ (reference sequence). The CDR3 loop reads CASSSPSPREPETQYF. CDR3 DNA: TGTGCCAGCAGCTCCCCCTCCCCCCGAGAGCCGGAGACCCAGTACTTC.

The rearrangement links TRBV11-1 to TRBJ2-1; D is undetermined. Germline V lookup: CDR1 SGHAT, CDR2 FQDESV (reference sequence). The CDR3 runs 18 residues. V lost 0 bases and J 7 bases, leaving 22 bases between the germline ends. CDR3 protein: CASSLAKSADPLGNEQFF. The CDR3 DNA reads TGTGCCAGCAGCTTAGCGAAGTCGGCGGACCCTTTGGGGAATGAGCAGTTCTTC.

This clonotype has just a few counts. This chain uses TRBV11-2 with TRBJ2-5; 9 bases fit TRBD1. CDR1 is SGHAT, CDR2 FQNNGV, per germline. The CDR3 is 17 amino acids. V was pared by 6 bases and J by 2 bases, with 13 bases of the junction left unmatched. The CDR3 sequence: CASRVGQGSLRQETQYF. CDR3 coding DNA: TGTGCCAGCAGAGTGGGACAGGGCTCGTTGCGGCAAGAGACCCAGTACTTC.

The chain links TRBV2 to TRBJ1-3; D is uncertain. V was cut by 6 bases and J by 0 bases, with 12 bases left in between. CDR1 and CDR2 (germline): SNHLY, FYNNEI. CDR3 length equals 15 residues. CDR3 protein: CASRAEGRSGNTIYF. CDR3 DNA: TGTGCCAGCAGGGCAGAAGGACGCTCTGGAAACACCATATATTTT.

In its sample, this clonotype was seen many times. The V and J genes are TRBV20-1 and TRBJ2-3; 14 positions agree with TRBD2. This CDR3 contains 17 residues. Germline V CDR1 and CDR2: DFQATT, SNEGSKA (reference sequence). After removal of 3 bases from V and 2 bases from J, the junction contained 7 bases not matched to a gene. In nucleotides, the CDR3 is TGCAGTGCTAGGCCGACTAGCGGGAGGGCGGTCACAGATACGCAGTATTTT. Translation gives CSARPTSGRAVTDTQYF.

The chain links TRBV10-3 to TRBJ1-3, with D unclear. The CDR3 has 14 residues. The V gene's germline CDR1 is ENHRY and CDR2 SYGVKD. The V end lost 3 bases, the J end lost 0 bases, and 6 bases lay between the germline ends. This chain's CDR3 is CAISDSSSGNTIYF. CDR3 DNA: TGTGCCATCAGTGACAGCTCCTCTGGAAACACCATATATTTT.

This clonotype has only a few counts. This chain links TRBV4-3 with TRBJ2-3; 10 bases agree with TRBD2. The CDR3 runs to 17 residues. Per the germline V gene, CDR1 is LGHNA and CDR2 is YSLEER. The J segment lost 2 bases and the V segment lost 0 bases, leaving 5 bases of the junction unmatched. The chain's CDR3 is CASSQDRTSGYTDTQYF. In nucleotides, the CDR3 is TGCGCCAGCAGCCAAGATCGGACTAGCGGATACACAGATACGCAGTATTTT.

The V gene is TRBV6-5, the J gene TRBJ2-7; 9 nucleotides match TRBD1. The CDR3 runs 17 residues. Germline assignment: CDR1 MNHEY and CDR2 SVGAGI. J lost 2 bases, V lost 0 bases, and 8 bases had no gene match. CDR3 sequence: CASSYSENRGPTYEQYF. CDR3 nucleotides: TGTGCCAGCAGTTACTCGGAAAACAGGGGGCCCACCTACGAGCAGTACTTC.

The chain has TRBV4-3 and TRBJ2-7; 7 bases align to TRBD2. Germline CDR1 reads LGHNA; CDR2 reads YSLEER. V gave up 1 base and J gave up 2 bases; unmatched junction bases: 5. This CDR3 contains 15 residues. The CDR3 coding sequence is TGCGCCAGCAGCCAAGGAGCCGGGACTACCTACGAGCAGTACTTC. It specifies CASSQGAGTTYEQYF.

The chain links TRBV6-5 to TRBJ2-7; 11 nucleotides line up with TRBD2. Looked up from germline, CDR1 is MNHEY and CDR2 is SVGAGI. With V trimmed by 0 bases and J by 2 bases, 6 bases remained unmatched. The CDR3 loop spans 17 amino acids. The DNA for the CDR3 is TGTGCCAGCAGTTACTCCCACGGGACTAGCGGAGCCTACGAGCAGTACTTC. Translation gives CASSYSHGTSGAYEQYF.

A few counts support this clonotype. The gene calls are TRBV6-6 and TRBJ1-1, with 8 bases aligning to TRBD1. V lost 6 bases to trimming and J lost 3 bases; unmatched junction nucleotides: 3. Germline-derived CDR1 and CDR2 are MNHNY and SVGAGI (reference sequence). This CDR3 region has 13 residues. The CDR3 nucleotides are TGTGCCAGCAGCTCGACAGGGGACACTGAAGCTTTCTTT. Its translation: CASSSTGDTEAFF.

This clonotype appeared many times. The rearrangement uses TRBV28 and TRBJ1-5; TRBD1 matches 10 bases. The J segment lost 4 bases and the V segment lost 8 bases, leaving 11 bases of the junction unmatched. The CDR3 extends over 16 amino acids. The germline CDR1 and CDR2 sequences are MDHEN and SYDVKM. CDR3 DNA: TGTGCCAGCGCCGCTCTTCCGGGACAGGGGAATCAGCCCCAGCATTTT. This translates into CASAALPGQGNQPQHF.

This clonotype was seen once. The genes are TRBV7-9 and TRBJ1-5, with 9 bases lining up with TRBD1. The CDR3 spans 14 residues. The V segment lost 5 bases and the J segment 6 bases; nucleotides outside the gene matches: 5. Germline V gene lookup returns CDR1 SEHNR and CDR2 FQNEAQ (reference sequence). Here the CDR3 DNA reads TGTGCCAGCAGCGCAACAGGGGGCTTTCAGCCCCAGCATTTT. Encoded protein: CASSATGGFQPQHF.

This clonotype was seen only a few times. The rearrangement joins TRBV27 to TRBJ2-1; D is possibly TRBD1 or TRBD2 (5 bases each). Germline CDR1 reads MNHEY; CDR2 reads SMNVEV (reference sequence). Trimming left V 6 bases short and J 6 bases short, with 21 bases between. The CDR3 is made up of 16 amino acids. The CDR3 nucleotides are TGTGCCAGCAGCCCAATAGCGACTGGGGCCGCCAATGAGCAGTTCTTC. Translating gives CASSPIATGAANEQFF.

In its sample, this clonotype was seen a few times. This chain joins TRBV9 and TRBJ1-4; D gene uncertain. Trimming removed 0 bases from V and 0 bases from J, with 9 bases in between. The CDR3 has 16 residues. Germline V gene lookup returns CDR1 SGDLS and CDR2 YYNGEE. The chain's CDR3 is CASSVDTASTNEKLFF. Written as DNA, the CDR3 is TGTGCCAGCAGCGTAGATACAGCTTCAACTAATGAAAAACTGTTTTTT.

This chain uses TRBV9 with TRBJ2-1; 7 positions match TRBD1. The CDR3 loop spans 15 amino acids. Germline V gives CDR1 SGDLS, CDR2 YYNGEE. V was pared by 6 bases and J by 0 bases, with 6 bases of the junction left unmatched. CDR3 loop: CASNPTGTSYNEQFF. CDR3 sequence (DNA): TGTGCCAGCAACCCGACAGGGACCTCCTACAATGAGCAGTTCTTC.

V is TRBV7-9 and J is TRBJ2-1; tentative D call: TRBD2 (5 bases). Germline CDR1 is SEHNR and CDR2 is FQNEAQ (reference sequence). Between the trimmed V and J ends, which lost 0 bases and 2 bases, there was a span of 14 bases. The length of the CDR3 is 17 residues. The CDR3 spells CASSLAGEDWAYNEQFF. CDR3 in DNA: TGTGCCAGCAGCTTAGCCGGAGAGGACTGGGCCTACAATGAGCAGTTCTTC.

This clonotype was seen a few times. The J gene is TRBJ1-5, the V gene TRBV20-1; weak D call: TRBD1 (6 bases). The V end lost 3 bases, the J end lost 11 bases, and 17 bases lay between the germline ends. Per the germline V gene, CDR1 is DFQATT and CDR2 is SNEGSKA (reference sequence). The CDR3 totals 13 residues. The CDR3 coding sequence is TGCAGTGCTAGCAGCACAGGGAGTTCAGCCCAGCATTTT. Its translation: CSASSTGSSAQHF.

The rearrangement joins TRBV9 to TRBJ2-3; no firm D call. CDR3 length: 13 amino acids. Germline-derived CDR1 and CDR2 are SGDLS and YYNGEE. Trimming pared 0 bases from V and 4 bases from J, leaving 6 bases between. This CDR3 reads CASSVDEADTQYF. The CDR3 nucleotides are TGTGCCAGCAGCGTAGATGAGGCAGATACGCAGTATTTT.

The CDR3 region is CASSPDGGYNEQFF. The CDR3 coding sequence is TGTGCCAGCAGTCCAGACGGGGGGTACAATGAGCAGTTCTTC. The chain is built from TRBV12-3 or TRBV12-4 and TRBJ2-1; 7 bases are a match to TRBD2. The CDR3 totals 14 residues. Trimming took 5 bases from V and 4 from J; bases not matched to a gene: 5.

Concerning this clonotype: A single base separates this from a much larger clone, so it may be a read error. The chain carries TRBV20-1 and TRBJ2-1; 13 bases map to TRBD2. The CDR3 has 15 residues. V lost 6 bases, J lost 9 bases, and 11 bases stayed unmatched. Looked up from germline, CDR1 is DFQATT and CDR2 is SNEGSKA (reference sequence). The chain's CDR3 is CSAETSGRPRGEQFF. The CDR3 nucleotides are TGCAGTGCGGAGACTAGCGGGAGGCCCCGGGGTGAGCAGTTCTTC.

The sample holds a few counts of this clonotype. This rearrangement joins TRBV20-1 to TRBJ1-3, with 8 bases matching TRBD1. The CDR3 loop spans 14 amino acids. Looked up from germline, CDR1 is DFQATT and CDR2 is SNEGSKA (reference sequence). V was pared by 6 bases and J by 4 bases, with 8 bases of the junction left unmatched. The CDR3 loop reads CSAENRGEGNTIYF. CDR3 in DNA: TGCAGTGCCGAGAACAGGGGGGAAGGAAACACCATATATTTT.

The J gene is TRBJ2-1, the V gene TRBV5-1; 7 bases map to TRBD2. Trimming at V came to 4 bases and at J to 8 bases, leaving 9 bases not matched to a gene. Germline V gives CDR1 SGHRS, CDR2 YFSETQ. The CDR3 extends over 14 amino acids. The CDR3 DNA sequence: TGCGCCAGCAGCACGGGAGGCTCCTTTTATGAGCAGTTCTTC. Its protein product is CASSTGGSFYEQFF. Combining the CDR3 with reference TRBV5-1 and TRBJ2-1 gives the whole variable domain KAGVTQTPRYLIKTRGQQVTLSCSPISGHRSVSWYQQTPGQGLQFLFEYFSETQRNKGNFPGRFSGRQFSNSRSEMNVSTLELGDSALYLCASSTGGSFYEQFFGPGTRLTVL.

V gene TRBV3-1 combines with J gene TRBJ1-5, with 9 nucleotides matching TRBD1. V trimming: 3 bases; J trimming: 7 bases; junction bases outside the gene matches: 7. Germline V gives CDR1 LGHDT, CDR2 YNNKEL (reference sequence). The length of the CDR3 is 15 residues. The CDR3 sequence is CASSHGQGSFQPQHF. For the CDR3, the DNA is TGTGCCAGCAGCCACGGACAGGGGTCCTTCCAGCCCCAGCATTTT.

The chain recombines TRBV14 with TRBJ1-2; TRBD1 agrees at 9 bases. Trimming at V came to 2 bases and at J to 0 bases, leaving 4 bases not matched to a gene. This CDR3 region has 16 residues. The germline gives CDR1 SGHDN, CDR2 FVKESK. The CDR3 spells CASSQPGQGANYGYTF. DNA of the CDR3: TGTGCCAGCAGCCAACCGGGACAGGGAGCTAACTATGGCTACACCTTC.

This clonotype was seen a few times. The chain has TRBV10-3 and TRBJ1-1; the match to TRBD1 covers 9 bases. V shed 7 bases and J 7 bases; nucleotides not matched to a gene: 7. CDR3 length: 13 amino acids. Germline CDR1 reads ENHRY; CDR2 reads SYGVKD. CDR3 sequence reads: CAITAGQGGEAFF. In nucleotides, the CDR3 is TGTGCCATCACCGCGGGACAGGGCGGTGAAGCTTTCTTT.

This clonotype was detected only a few times. CDR3: CASSRRQGLDTIYF. For the CDR3, the DNA is TGTGCCAGCTCCCGCCGACAGGGTTTGGACACCATATATTTT. This chain connects TRBV12-3 or TRBV12-4 to TRBJ1-3; 7 positions match TRBD1. V dropped 8 bases and J dropped 8; count of bases not matched to a gene: 12. The CDR3 contains 14 residues.

V usage is TRBV5-1 and J usage is TRBJ2-7; D might be TRBD1 or TRBD2, each matching 5 bases. Germline V CDR1 and CDR2: SGHRS, YFSETQ. CDR3 length: 15 amino acids. V was trimmed by 0 bases and J by 5 bases, leaving 15 bases between them. CDR3 DNA sequence: TGCGCCAGCAGCTTGGCCCTTGGGGACGGGAACGAGCAGTACTTC. Encoded protein: CASSLALGDGNEQYF.

The sample holds a few counts of this clonotype. The chain is built from TRBV30 and TRBJ2-1; TRBD2 is a possible D gene (6 bases). V lost 1 base and J 10 bases, leaving 11 bases between the germline ends. CDR3 length equals 12 residues. The germline V gene has CDR1 GTSNPN and CDR2 SVGIG (reference sequence). CDR3 loop: CAWSGTSREQFF. The CDR3 coding sequence is TGTGCCTGGAGTGGAACTAGCCGCGAGCAGTTCTTC.